The text below deals with one T cell receptor (beta chain). What it recognizes is unknown. Every donor contributed roughly 11 milliliters of peripheral blood by blood draw. Using a J-beta primer mix together with a sample-barcoded 5' primer, a second PCR was run for roughly 6 to 11 cycles. TCRdb re-called the 5' RACE reads with MiXCR, one entry per CDR3 protein. The sample lists some 370,000 distinct CDR3 sequences, about 55% seen once, with 45% to 55% in the top ten. This sample is part of a study of blood T cells in healthy people across ages. Study outcomes and limitations: When one million T cells were used, diversity estimates were thought to be underestimates.

The clonotype originates from a man aged 60 to 75 in good health. Sequenced input: blood.

CDR3 amino acids: CASSYSSSVGAKNIQYF. For the CDR3, the DNA is TGTGCCAGCAGTTACTCGTCTAGCGTGGGGGCCAAAAACATTCAGTACTTC. The V call is TRBV6-2 or TRBV6-3, the J call TRBJ2-4; D possibly corresponds to TRBD2 (6 bases). CDR1 and CDR2 from the germline V gene are MNHEY and SVGEGT. With 0 bases removed from V and 1 base from J, the gap between germline ends came to 13 bases. The CDR3 length is 17 residues.